Shown below are 10 T cell receptor beta chains from a single sample sequenced in a study of cytomegalovirus exposure and HLA in healthy donors. Primers for the PCR totalled 60 Vbeta and 13 Jbeta. Clones were read by immunoSEQ multiplex PCR, and TCRdb kept only the in-frame ones, dropping some. The table lists about 96,000 clones, approximately 75% of them singletons. Material: PBMCs. The receptors were gathered from a woman aged 65 to 85 in good health and CMV-seropositive.

The count of this clone is one. The rearrangement joins TRBV18 to TRBJ2-7; 9 bases line up with TRBD1. CDR3 length: 13 amino acids. The V gene's germline CDR1 is KGHSH and CDR2 LQKENI. After removal of 5 bases from V and 1 base from J, the junction contained 0 bases not matched to a gene. The CDR3 spells CASSGQGSYEQYF. The CDR3 region has the DNA TGTGCCAGCTCAGGACAGGGGTCCTACGAGCAGTACTTC.

The gene calls are TRBV7-8 and TRBJ1-4, with D maybe TRBD1 (6 bases). This CDR3 is built from 14 residues. V lost 1 base and J lost 6, with 9 bases in between. Germline CDR1 is SGHVS and CDR2 is FQNEAQ. CDR3 sequence: CASSLGTEDEKLFF. CDR3 bases: TGTGCCAGCAGCTTAGGGACAGAAGATGAAAAACTGTTTTTT.

The CDR3 DNA sequence: TGTGCCAGCAGCTTAGCGGGACTAGCGACACCGACCCCTGGGGAGCAGTACTTC. Translated: CASSLAGLATPTPGEQYF. The rearrangement joins TRBV7-8 to TRBJ2-7; 10 nucleotides match TRBD2. V lost 0 bases to trimming and J lost 7 bases; unmatched junction nucleotides: 15. There are 18 residues in the CDR3. From germline, CDR1 is SGHVS and CDR2 FQNEAQ.

This clone was observed a few times. The J gene is TRBJ1-1, the V gene TRBV28; TRBD1 might be the D (5 bases). Germline values: CDR1 MDHEN, CDR2 SYDVKM. The CDR3 contains 14 residues. The V gene lost 3 bases and the J gene lost 6 bases, with 14 bases spanning the gap. The DNA for the CDR3 is TGTGCCAGCAGTTTTTCCCAGGGTCGACCTGAAGCTTTCTTT. Its translation: CASSFSQGRPEAFF.

This clone was found a few times. The gene calls are TRBV4-2 and TRBJ2-7; 10 positions agree with TRBD2. The CDR3 covers 14 residues. V gave up 1 base and J gave up 5 bases; unmatched junction bases: 2. Germline CDR1 is LGHNA and CDR2 is YNFKEQ. The CDR3 region is CASSQGGLADEQYF. The CDR3 DNA is TGTGCCAGCAGCCAAGGAGGACTAGCGGACGAGCAGTACTTC.

V usage is TRBV23-1 and J usage is TRBJ2-7; 7 bases align to TRBD1. TRBV23-1 is sorted into the ORF group, with uncertain function. J was trimmed by 3 bases and V by 7 bases; bases with no gene match: 15. The CDR3 spans 16 residues. CDR3 sequence (DNA): TGCGCCAGCACCAAATCCCGGGACAGCAACTTCTACGAGCAGTACTTC. Translation: CASTKSRDSNFYEQYF.

Here the CDR3 reads CASSTSGQATGNTIYF. CDR3 coding DNA: TGTGCCAGCAGCACCTCCGGACAAGCGACTGGAAACACCATATATTTT. This chain uses TRBV9 with TRBJ1-3, with D possibly TRBD1 on 5 matching bases. The length of the CDR3 is 16 residues. The V and J ends lost 4 bases and 2 bases respectively, with 16 bases between them. Germline CDR1 SGDLS, CDR2 YYNGEE.

V usage is TRBV7-2 and J usage is TRBJ1-5; D is ambiguous. The germline CDR1 and CDR2 sequences are SGHTA and FQGNSA. This CDR3 spans 16 amino acids. Trimming took 5 bases from V and 0 from J, leaving 14 bases between them. The CDR3 nucleotides are TGTGCCAGCAGCCAGGCCCAGACCTATAGCAATCAGCCCCAGCATTTT. This translates into CASSQAQTYSNQPQHF.

V is TRBV2 and J is TRBJ2-2, with 9 nucleotides matching TRBD2. From germline, CDR1 is SNHLY and CDR2 FYNNEI. Unmatched junction bases numbered 8, after V lost 6 bases and J lost 6 bases. The CDR3 is made up of 15 amino acids. For the CDR3, the DNA is TGTGCCAGCAGCGAACTAGCGGGTCTATCCGGGGAGCTGTTTTTT. Its translation is CASSELAGLSGELFF.

The chain has TRBV6-1 and TRBJ2-5, with 8 bases matching TRBD1. Germline values: CDR1 MNHNS, CDR2 SASEGT. V lost 6 bases and J lost 2; bases outside the gene matches: 8. This CDR3 is 15 amino acids long. The CDR3 DNA is TGTGCCAGCAGAAATTGGCAGGGGGCACAAGAGACCCAGTACTTC. The encoded protein is CASRNWQGAQETQYF.